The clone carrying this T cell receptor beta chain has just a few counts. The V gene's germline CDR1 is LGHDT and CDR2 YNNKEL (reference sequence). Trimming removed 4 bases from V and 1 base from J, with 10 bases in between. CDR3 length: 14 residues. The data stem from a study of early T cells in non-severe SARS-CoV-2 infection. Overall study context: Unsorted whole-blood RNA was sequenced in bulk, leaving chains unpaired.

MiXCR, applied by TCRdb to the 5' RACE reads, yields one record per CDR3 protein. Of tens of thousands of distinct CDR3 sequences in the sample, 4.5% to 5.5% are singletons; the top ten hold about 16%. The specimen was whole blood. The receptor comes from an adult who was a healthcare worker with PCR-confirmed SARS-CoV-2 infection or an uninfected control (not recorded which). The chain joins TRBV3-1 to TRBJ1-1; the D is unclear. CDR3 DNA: TGTGCCAGCAGCCCGGGCCTCGAGAACACTGAAGCTTTCTTT. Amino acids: CASSPGLENTEAFF.